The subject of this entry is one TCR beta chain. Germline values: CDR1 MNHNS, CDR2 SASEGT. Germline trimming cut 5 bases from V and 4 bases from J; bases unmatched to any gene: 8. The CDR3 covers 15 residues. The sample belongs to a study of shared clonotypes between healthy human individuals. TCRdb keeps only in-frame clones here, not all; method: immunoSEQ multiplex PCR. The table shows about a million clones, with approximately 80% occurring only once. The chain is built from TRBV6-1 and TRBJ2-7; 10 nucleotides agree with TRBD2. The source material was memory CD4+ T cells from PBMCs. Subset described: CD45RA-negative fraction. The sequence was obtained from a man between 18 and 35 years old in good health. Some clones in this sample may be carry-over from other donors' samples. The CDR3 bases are TGTGCCAGCAGTAGGGGATCTAGCGGGAGTTACGAGCAGTACTTC. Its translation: CASSRGSSGSYEQYF.